The T cell receptor beta chain described here comes from a study of regulatory T cells in long-lasting Graves disease. A few counts support this clonotype. CDR3 length equals 13 residues. Trimming at V came to 10 bases and at J to 4 bases, leaving 3 bases not matched to a gene. Germline CDR1 and CDR2: LNHDA and SQIVND (reference sequence). The time point here: newly diagnosed GD, antithyroid drugs for less than 3 months. RNA extracted from PBMCs served as the sequencing template. Researchers made TCR beta libraries by using iRepertoire HTBI primers and running Arm-PCR on CDR3 regions. One entry per CDR3 protein results from TCRdb running MiXCR on the multiplex PCR reads. The repertoire holds some 400,000 distinct CDR3 sequences, with 15% as singletons. The same data also contributed to another study, on T cells in Graves' hyperthyroidism and ophthalmopathy.

Sequenced material: peripheral blood mononuclear cells (PBMCs), taken at new diagnosis, from a patient treated with antithyroid drugs. The clonotype originates from a woman under 40 with Graves disease. The J gene is TRBJ2-5, the V gene TRBV19, with 13 bases matching TRBD2. CDR3 DNA sequence: TGTGCCACCGGACTAGCGGGAGTAGAGACCCAGTACTTC. It specifies CATGLAGVETQYF. Combining the CDR3 with reference TRBV19 and TRBJ2-5 gives the whole variable domain DGGITQSPKYLFRKEGQNVTLSCEQNLNHDAMYWYRQDPGQGLRLIYYSQIVNDFQKGDIAEGYSVSREKKESFPLTVTSAQKNPTAFYLCATGLAGVETQYFGPGTRLLVL.